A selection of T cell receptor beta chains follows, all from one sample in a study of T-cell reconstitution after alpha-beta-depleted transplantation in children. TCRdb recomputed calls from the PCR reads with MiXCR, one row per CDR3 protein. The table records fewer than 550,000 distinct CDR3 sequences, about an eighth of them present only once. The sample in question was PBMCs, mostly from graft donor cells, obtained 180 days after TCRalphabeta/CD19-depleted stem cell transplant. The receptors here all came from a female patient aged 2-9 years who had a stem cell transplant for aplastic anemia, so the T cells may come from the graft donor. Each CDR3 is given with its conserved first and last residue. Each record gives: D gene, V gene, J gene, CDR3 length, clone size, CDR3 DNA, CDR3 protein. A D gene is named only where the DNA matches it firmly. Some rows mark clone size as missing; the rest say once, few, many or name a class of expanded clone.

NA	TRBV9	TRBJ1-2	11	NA	TGTGCCAGCTTAGGGGCTGACGGCTACACCTTC	CASLGADGYTF
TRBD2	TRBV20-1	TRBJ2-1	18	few	TGCAGTGCTAGAGACTTCCTCAGGACTAGCGGGAGCTACAATGAGCAGTTCTTC	CSARDFLRTSGSYNEQFF
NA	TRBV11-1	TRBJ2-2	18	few	TGTGCCAGCAGCTTCTTCGGCCGGCACATTTCGAACACCGGGGAGCTGTTTTTT	CASSFFGRHISNTGELFF
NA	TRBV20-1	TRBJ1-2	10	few	TGCAGTGCTAGACGTCGTGGCTACACCTTC	CSARRRGYTF
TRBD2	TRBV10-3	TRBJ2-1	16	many	TGTGCCATCAGGGCGACTAGCGGAGGCTCCTACAATGAGCAGTTCTTC	CAIRATSGGSYNEQFF
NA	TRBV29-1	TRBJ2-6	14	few	TGCAGCGTTGAAGGGGACTCTGGGGCCAACGTCCTGACTTTC	CSVEGDSGANVLTF
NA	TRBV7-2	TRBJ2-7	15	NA	TGTGCCAGCAGCACTCACAGGGTAGTCCTCTACGAGCAGTACTTC	CASSTHRVVLYEQYF
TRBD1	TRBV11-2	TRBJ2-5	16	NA	TGTGCCAGCAGTTTCAATGGGGACAGGGGAAAGGAGACCCAGTACTTC	CASSFNGDRGKETQYF
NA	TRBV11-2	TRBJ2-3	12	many	TGTGCCAGCAGCTTCCTACCGGGACAGCAGTATTTT	CASSFLPGQQYF
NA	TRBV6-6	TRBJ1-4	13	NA	TGTGCCAGCAGTTACTCAGGCTTAGAAAAACTGTTTTTT	CASSYSGLEKLFF
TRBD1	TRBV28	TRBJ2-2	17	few	TGTGCCAGCAATCCGGGACAGATCGGGATCGTGGTTGGGGAGCTGTTTTTT	CASNPGQIGIVVGELFF
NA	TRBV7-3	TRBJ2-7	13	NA	TGTGCCAGCAGCTTATATGAAGGGGTGGAGCAGTACTTC	CASSLYEGVEQYF
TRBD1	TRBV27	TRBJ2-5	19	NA	TGTGCCAGCAGTGTTGGCCAGTGGGGACAGGGTGGGTACCAAGAGACCCAGTACTTC	CASSVGQWGQGGYQETQYF
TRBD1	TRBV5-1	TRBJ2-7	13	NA	TGCGCCACCAGCGTCCAGGGGGCCTACGAGCAGTACTTC	CATSVQGAYEQYF
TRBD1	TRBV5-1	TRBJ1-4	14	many	TGTGCCAGCAGCTTAGGACAGGGAGGTGAAAAACTGTTTTTT	CASSLGQGGEKLFF
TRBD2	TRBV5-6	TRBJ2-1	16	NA	TGTGCCAGCAGCTTCAGGGGGCTAGCGGGAGGGTACGAGCAGTTCTTC	CASSFRGLAGGYEQFF
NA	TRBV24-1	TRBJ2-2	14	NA	TGTGCCACCAGGGACAGTCCGAACACCGGGGAGCTGTTTTTT	CATRDSPNTGELFF
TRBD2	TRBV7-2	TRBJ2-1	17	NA	TGTGCCAGCAGCCCCAGGCAGCCTAGCGGGAGCCACAATGAGCAGTTCTTC	CASSPRQPSGSHNEQFF
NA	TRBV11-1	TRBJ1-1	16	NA	TGTGCCAGCAGCTTATCCCAAATCGGCATGAACACTGAAGCTTTCTTT	CASSLSQIGMNTEAFF